The 26 T cell receptor beta chains in this list originate from one sample, sequenced in a study of blood T cells in healthy people across ages. A second PCR of 7 to 11 cycles used a sample-barcoded 5' primer and a J-beta primer mix. TCRdb ran MiXCR on the 5' RACE reads and lists one entry per CDR3 protein. The repertoire has hundreds of thousands of distinct CDR3 sequences, 62% of them found once; the top ten carry about a quarter. Sequencing input: blood. The receptors were sampled from a man between 25 and 39 years old in good health.

The rearrangement uses TRBV7-2 and TRBJ2-3, with a tentative D call TRBD2 (6 bases). The V gene lost 2 bases and the J gene lost 3 bases, with 12 bases spanning the gap. The germline CDR1 and CDR2 sequences are SGHTA and FQGNSA. The CDR3 totals 15 residues. CDR3 residues: CASSLIGTGTDTQYF. The DNA of the CDR3 is TGTGCCAGCAGCTTAATTGGGACTGGGACAGATACGCAGTATTTT. The full variable domain, in which reference TRBV7-2 and TRBJ2-3 provide the parts outside the CDR3, is GAGVSQSPSNKVTEKGKDVELRCDPISGHTALYWYRQSLGQGLEFLIYFQGNSAPDKSGLPSDRFSAERTGGSVSTLTIQRTQQEDSAVYLCASSLIGTGTDTQYFGPGTRLTVL.

The chain has TRBV20-1 and TRBJ2-2, with 10 nucleotides matching TRBD1. This CDR3 has 15 residues. Germline trimming cut 1 base from V and 4 bases from J; bases unmatched to any gene: 3. Germline V gene sequence: CDR1 DFQATT, CDR2 SNEGSKA (reference sequence). CDR3 DNA sequence: TGCAGTGCTAGAGGACAGGGGGCCATCACCGGGGAGCTGTTTTTT. Its protein is CSARGQGAITGELFF.

The V and J genes are TRBV20-1 and TRBJ1-2; a weak D match, TRBD1 (5 bases). V lost 7 bases and J lost 4, with 13 bases in between. Germline CDR1 and CDR2: DFQATT and SNEGSKA (reference sequence). This CDR3 comprises 12 residues. The chain's CDR3 is CSGRGPIYGYTF. Here the CDR3 DNA reads TGCAGTGGGAGGGGACCGATCTATGGCTACACCTTC.

This chain joins TRBV20-1 and TRBJ2-5, with D possibly called TRBD1 or TRBD2 (6 bases each). The germline CDR1 and CDR2 sequences are DFQATT and SNEGSKA (reference sequence). Deletions cut 5 bases from V and 4 bases from J, with 14 bases between. There are 13 residues in the CDR3. Here the CDR3 DNA reads TGCAGTGCTCAAATAGGGGGGCCAGAGACCCAGTACTTC. This gives the protein CSAQIGGPETQYF.

CDR3 in amino acids: CATSRDGQGTYEQYF. The CDR3 DNA is TGTGCCACCAGCAGAGATGGACAGGGGACCTACGAGCAGTACTTC. J is TRBJ2-7 and V is TRBV15; 9 bases fit TRBD1. Germline CDR1 reads LNHNV; CDR2 reads YYDKDF (reference sequence). The CDR3 covers 15 residues. After removal of 0 bases from V and 2 bases from J, the junction contained 2 bases not matched to a gene.

This clonotype was counted a single time. The chain links TRBV6-6 to TRBJ1-1; D is ambiguous. V gave up 5 bases and J gave up 3 bases, with 10 bases separating them. The CDR3 is made up of 13 amino acids. Germline V CDR1 and CDR2: MNHNY, SVGAGI (reference sequence). DNA for the CDR3: TGTGCCAGCAGTCGCGGGTCAGACACTGAAGCTTTCTTT. Encoded protein: CASSRGSDTEAFF.

As concerns this clonotype: Its ends do not fully match the called genes, so a read error is possible. This CDR3 is CTSSADSGSYEQYF. The CDR3, as DNA: TGTACCAGCAGCGCAGATAGTGGCTCCTACGAGCAGTACTTC. The chain has TRBV7-9 and TRBJ2-7, with D unclear. The length of the CDR3 is 14 residues. The germline CDR1 and CDR2 sequences are SEHNR and FQNEAQ (reference sequence).

This clonotype was seen just once. The J gene is TRBJ2-3, the V gene TRBV9, with 8 bases matching TRBD2. The CDR3 extends over 16 amino acids. Trimming took 3 bases from V and 0 from J; bases not matched to a gene: 6. CDR1 and CDR2 from the germline V gene are SGDLS and YYNGEE. CDR3 in DNA: TGTGCCAGCAGCGGCGGGGGGCCTCTAAGCACAGATACGCAGTATTTT. Translating it yields CASSGGGPLSTDTQYF.

The V and J genes are TRBV12-3 or TRBV12-4 and TRBJ1-5; no firm D call. V lost 5 bases, J lost 3 bases, and 14 bases lay in between. The CDR3 loop spans 15 amino acids. CDR3 bases: TGTGCCAGCAGTCCTCAGAACTGGGCCAATCAGCCCCAGCATTTT. Its translation: CASSPQNWANQPQHF.

This clonotype was counted between two and nine times. This chain connects TRBV12-3 or TRBV12-4 to TRBJ2-7; D tentatively fits TRBD1 or TRBD2 (5 bases each). The CDR3 runs 13 residues. Trimming took 3 bases from V and 3 from J, leaving 9 bases between them. The CDR3 is CASSLGRIYEQYF. The DNA of the CDR3 is TGTGCCAGCAGTTTGGGACGAATCTACGAGCAGTACTTC.

There are a few counts of this clonotype. The chain joins TRBV29-1 to TRBJ2-3; perhaps TRBD2 as D (5 bases). Germline V CDR1 and CDR2: SQVTM, ANQGSEA. The CDR3 is 15 amino acids. Trimming removed 3 bases at V and 0 bases at J, with 13 bases between. Written as DNA, the CDR3 is TGCAGCGTTGATGCGAAGGGAGCCAGCACAGATACGCAGTATTTT. Translated: CSVDAKGASTDTQYF.

The chain has TRBV20-1 and TRBJ2-1; 9 nucleotides line up with TRBD2. The CDR3 extends over 16 amino acids. V shed 1 base and J 7 bases; nucleotides not matched to a gene: 11. CDR1 is DFQATT and CDR2 is SNEGSKA in the germline V gene (reference sequence). The CDR3 DNA reads TGCAGTGCTAGAGTTAGCGCGGGGGGGCCGAGAAATGAGCAGTTCTTC. Translation: CSARVSAGGPRNEQFF.

This clonotype was seen more than once but under ten times. The chain links TRBV7-2 to TRBJ1-2; 7 nucleotides align to TRBD1. Germline CDR1 and CDR2: SGHTA and FQGNSA. The CDR3 is made up of 15 amino acids. After removal of 3 bases from V and 0 bases from J, the junction contained 4 bases not matched to a gene. This CDR3 is CASSFQDRTNYGYTF. Here the CDR3 DNA reads TGTGCCAGCAGCTTTCAGGACAGGACTAACTATGGCTACACCTTC.

As to this clonotype: A much larger clonotype is one base distant, so this may be a read error. The V and J genes are TRBV4-3 and TRBJ1-2; D perhaps matches TRBD1 (6 bases). CDR1 is LGHNA, CDR2 YSLEER, per germline. The CDR3 contains 14 residues. The CDR3 DNA reads TGCACCAGCAGCCAAGATCGACAGGTCTATGGCTACACCTTC. It is translated as CTSSQDRQVYGYTF.

The CDR3 DNA reads TGTGCCAGCAGTGGCTGGGCGGCCTTGACCCAGTACTTC. Its translation: CASSGWAALTQYF. The rearrangement uses TRBV6-5 and TRBJ2-7; no clear D. TRBJ2-5 explains the end of the DNA better; the J call may be wrong. This CDR3 region has 13 residues. Per germline, CDR1 MNHEY and CDR2 SVGAGI.

The chain uses TRBV11-2 and TRBJ2-7, with D possibly called TRBD1 or TRBD2 (5 bases each). CDR1 SGHAT and CDR2 FQNNGV come from the germline V gene. The CDR3 sequence is 16 residues long. The V and J ends lost 5 bases and 0 bases respectively, with 17 bases between them. This chain's CDR3 is CASSGRGQGSSYEQYF. The CDR3, as DNA: TGTGCCAGCAGCGGCCGAGGGCAGGGAAGCTCCTACGAGCAGTACTTC.

CDR3 coding DNA: TGTGCCAGCAGCGTATGGGTGACTAGCGGGGGTTACAATGAGCAGTACTTC. Its protein product is CASSVWVTSGGYNEQYF. The chain employs TRBV9 and TRBJ2-1; TRBD2 aligns across 12 bases. The end of the DNA aligns better with TRBJ2-7, so the J call may be wrong. The germline V gene has CDR1 SGDLS and CDR2 YYNGEE. The CDR3 runs 17 residues.

This chain joins TRBV21-1 and TRBJ1-2; the DNA was not used to check the table's D call, TRBD1. TRBV21-1 is classified as a pseudogene. The CDR3 runs 13 residues. CDR3 coding DNA: TGTGCCAGCAGCAACCGGACAGGGAGTGGCTACACCTTC. Protein sequence: CASSNRTGSGYTF.

The V and J genes are TRBV6-2 or TRBV6-3 and TRBJ1-5; 11 nucleotides agree with TRBD1. Looked up from germline, CDR1 is MNHEY and CDR2 is SVGEGT. The V and J ends lost 7 bases and 7 bases, in that order; junction bases with no gene match: 9. CDR3 size: 15 residues. In DNA, the CDR3 is TGTGCCAGCACCAAGGCCGGGACAGGGGGGCAGCCCCAGCATTTT. Amino acid sequence: CASTKAGTGGQPQHF.

This sequence joins TRBV11-2 and TRBJ2-6; the D is unclear. The V end was cut by 6 bases, the J end by 3 bases, with 9 bases between. The CDR3 is 14 amino acids. CDR1 is SGHAT and CDR2 is FQNNGV in the germline V gene. The DNA of the CDR3 is TGTGCCAGCAGTCCGCAGTATGGGGCCAACGTCCTGACTTTC. Protein sequence: CASSPQYGANVLTF.

The V call is TRBV6-6, the J call TRBJ2-7; possibly TRBD1 or TRBD2 for D (5 bases each). The CDR3 is 14 residues long. Germline CDR1 reads MNHNY; CDR2 reads SVGAGI (reference sequence). The ends were cut back, 7 bases at V and 1 base at J, with 14 bases in the middle. The chain's CDR3 is CASTKERGSYEQYF. CDR3 nucleotide sequence: TGTGCCAGCACCAAGGAGAGGGGATCCTACGAGCAGTACTTC.

The chain carries TRBV20-1 and TRBJ2-2, with 7 nucleotides matching TRBD1. V was clipped by 4 bases and J by 3 bases; unmatched bases: 8. CDR1 and CDR2 from the germline V gene are DFQATT and SNEGSKA (reference sequence). The CDR3 loop spans 15 amino acids. CDR3 protein: CSATSGDRDTGELFF. In nucleotides, the CDR3 is TGCAGTGCTACCTCCGGCGACAGGGACACCGGGGAGCTGTTTTTT.

This clonotype was seen more than once but under ten times. The V call is TRBV6-2 or TRBV6-3, the J call TRBJ2-3; 7 nucleotides match TRBD1. CDR3 length: 14 amino acids. J was trimmed by 2 bases and V by 6 bases; bases with no gene match: 5. Germline CDR1 MNHEY, CDR2 SVGEGT. Here the CDR3 DNA reads TGTGCCAGCAGCCCCGGGACAGCCACAGATACGCAGTATTTT. Its translation: CASSPGTATDTQYF.

V gene TRBV2 combines with J gene TRBJ2-1; D is uncertain. Germline CDR1 and CDR2: SNHLY and FYNNEI. Trimming took 2 bases from V and 7 from J, leaving 6 bases between them. CDR3 size: 12 residues. DNA for the CDR3: TGTGCCAGCAGTGAAATAAGGAATGAGCAGTTCTTC. This sequence encodes CASSEIRNEQFF.

The CDR3: CASSVASDRFQETQYF. CDR3 sequence (DNA): TGTGCCAGCAGCGTAGCCTCGGATCGGTTCCAAGAGACCCAGTACTTC. V gene TRBV9 combines with J gene TRBJ2-5; D gene uncertain. CDR3 length equals 16 residues. V lost 0 bases and J 1 base, leaving 13 bases between the germline ends. The germline V gene has CDR1 SGDLS and CDR2 YYNGEE.

This clonotype was seen more than once but under ten times. The rearrangement joins TRBV5-5 to TRBJ2-5, with D possibly being TRBD1 or TRBD2 (5 bases each). Germline loops: CDR1 SGHKS, CDR2 YYEKEE (reference sequence). Trimming pared 4 bases from V and 5 bases from J, leaving 9 bases between. CDR3 length: 12 amino acids. In DNA form, the CDR3 reads TGTGCCAGCAGCCGGGACGGCGAGACCCAGTACTTC. It encodes CASSRDGETQYF.